Given below is one T cell receptor (beta chain) in context. Its antigen is currently not known. Base quality data are lacking; no much larger clone is found one base away. The sample comes from a study of cytomegalovirus exposure and HLA in healthy donors (dated 2017 in TCRdb). For the study in its entirety: An earlier analysis of approximately 640 of the donors reported about 250 Gb of sequence data and approximately 110 million unique TCR beta sequences from 190 million or so T cells. Approximately 300 gigabases of sequencing data and tens of millions of unique TCR sequences made up an early release that covered nearly 650 HLA-typed donors. Of the roughly 400 genotyped donors, about 84% fell in the genetic ancestry cluster associated with self-reported Caucasian donors. The study aimed to test whether cataloging public T cell receptors could reveal signatures of past pathogen exposure. The T cell repertoires of around 730 subjects were profiled by immunosequencing and related to cytomegalovirus serostatus. Besides the first cohort of approximately 710 subjects, a separate validation cohort made up of around 120 different subjects was used. To predict cytomegalovirus infection status, the study combined high-throughput TCR immunosequencing, statistical association of individual TCRs with disease status, and machine learning. A later analysis re-examined previously published TCR beta repertoires from 610 or so donors and added high-resolution HLA genotyping to investigate patterns of TCR occurrence. Rather than using new phenotypic data, the later analysis identified candidate immune exposures from TCR beta sequences and from how often those sequences occurred across donors. An earlier analysis of 450 to 750 of the donors used high-throughput TCR beta sequencing to judge whether each TCR beta V gene segment behaved as functional or pseudogenic. Alongside the repertoire data, information on donor age, sex, ethnicity and CMV serostatus was compiled. A later genetic analysis used genome-wide SNP genotypes for about three fifths of the roughly 700 donors, treating that subset as a discovery cohort. All discovery cohort repertoires had been generated on a single sequencing platform. Class I and class II HLA loci were covered by the typing at four-digit resolution. Typing coverage differed by locus: A, B, C, DRB1 and DQB1 were typed in roughly 629-640 donors, DQA1 in approximately 520, DPA1 in 606, and DPB1 in roughly 470. Four to six DR-DQ haplotypes were handled as single units for association and clustering because linkage in the cohort was strong. Among almost 400 genotyped donors of the cohort, an average of around 240,000 unique TCR beta nucleotide sequences were sequenced per donor, 15% to 20% of them non-productive.

Receptor libraries were prepared by the immunoSEQ multiplex PCR assay. The multiplex PCR relied on a mix of 60 forward primers for TCR Vbeta segments and 13 reverse primers for TCR Jbeta segments. The CDR3 region of rearranged TCR beta genes was amplified from genomic DNA with a multiplex PCR assay. The Illumina HiSeq System was used to sequence the amplified TCR beta libraries as 87-base-pair reads. On the study's bioinformatics: In a later analysis, some 80 million unique TCR beta chains were counted across the roughly 610 repertoires, and roughly 9.9 million of these chains were shared by at least two donors. Raw reads were error-corrected and collapsed into unique sequences with a nearest-neighbor algorithm that merged closely related sequences to remove PCR and sequencing errors. V, D and J gene segments were assigned by aligning CDR3 sequences to IMGT reference sequences. For a sequence to be retained, at least a six-nucleotide match to both a V gene segment and a J gene segment was required. A rearrangement counted as productive if the CDR3 had no stop codons and remained in frame with V and J, and every other rearrangement counted as non-productive. Following IMGT convention, CDR3 was defined as the stretch from the second conserved V-encoded cysteine to the conserved J-encoded phenylalanine. The earlier analysis of about 610 of the donors excluded any sequence lacking an unambiguous match to a single V gene segment. In an earlier analysis of roughly 600 of the donors, a V segment was called functional when productive rearrangements were above 56.7%, and segregating when the standard deviation between donors exceeded 5%. A statistical classification framework was built for diagnosing cytomegalovirus status from the catalog of TCR beta chain sequences. A later analysis assigned V and J genes by comparing TCR nucleotide sequences with IMGT/GENE-DB human TR gene sequences. The TCRdist pipeline was used in a later analysis to assign CDR3 sequences and most-parsimonious VDJ recombination scenarios. In a later analysis, each TCR beta chain was defined by its CDR3 amino acid sequence together with its V-gene family, and reads lacking a unique V-gene family were excluded. To address suspected cross-contamination and a sequencing artifact, a later analysis removed 550 to 750 highly shared, low-generation-probability nucleotide sequences. A later analysis calculated a clonal expansion index for each public chain from normalized within-repertoire ranks of inferred template counts. Generation probabilities in a later analysis came from a VDJ recombination model fitted to out-of-frame rearrangements, and those results were checked against IGoR. A later analysis scored TCR-TCR, TCR-HLA and TCR-CMV co-occurrence with hypergeometric tests, applying a repertoire-size bias correction to TCR pairs. False discovery rates were estimated in a later analysis by permuting HLA or CMV assignments 20 times. In a later analysis, co-occurring TCRs were grouped using DBSCAN, and TCRdist sequence similarity was added for clustering within HLA-allele-positive subsets. Repertoires with fewer than 30,000 or more than 120,000 public chains were left out of co-occurrence clustering, as were roughly five repertoires with anomalous nucleotide sharing. TCRdb carries this immuneACCESS record with in-frame sequences only. Its versions omit some clonotypes, under half of them owing to an unresolved V gene in the studies checked, with the rest unexplained. V, J and clone size are taken as reported in that table, and D and trimming were inferred from the DNA itself. The sample has over 150,000 clones on record, 75% to 85% of them singletons. The top ten constitute around 1.4% of the sample.

In total, approximately 690 healthy bone marrow donors made up the cohort. At the time of sampling, every cohort member was nominally healthy, though immune exposures that went unrecorded were likely present. The donor was CMV seropositive and was included in the group of 250 to 300 seropositive cohort members. Each donor provided a peripheral blood sample, and peripheral blood mononuclear cells were used for TCR beta sequencing. Genomic DNA extraction from the blood cell samples was performed with the Qiagen DNeasy Blood Extraction Kit. Overall study outcomes, separate from this receptor: Because some donors lacked HLA typing at each locus, the association tests relied only on the typed subset. CMV serostatus was the only immune exposure information available for the cohort. Linkage disequilibrium might explain the correlated functional status among segregating V segments, but an unknown experimental factor could not be ruled out. The presence/absence analyses assumed that sequencing depth was roughly uniform across donors, and that assumption may not be true. A later analysis reported that several top co-occurrence clusters appeared linked to parvovirus B19, influenza, CMV and Epstein-Barr virus. Most TCR sequences were seen in very few donors, while some public TCRs were found in many individuals. A cluster of highly shared sequence variants was judged likely to be a technical artifact of the sequencing pipeline. Some IMGT-functional V segments, including TRBV6-2 and TRBV6-3, could not be told apart with the 87-base-pair reads, so those segments were excluded. A later analysis found that TCR association rates varied across HLA loci, with DRB1 alleles showing the most associated TCRs and HLA-C alleles the fewest. An association between a missense DCLRE1C variant and V-gene and J-gene trimming of TCR beta chains was found in a later genetic analysis and replicated in an independent cohort. The cohort was sequenced for TCR beta chains only, and without alpha or paired-chain data the features that could be detected were limited. A later genetic analysis reported fewer N-insertions in productive TCRs among donors in an Asian-associated ancestry cluster than the roughly 640-donor mean. Compared with equally common non-associated chains, HLA-associated TCR beta chains in a later analysis were more clonally expanded and had lower generation probabilities. The classifier was reported to diagnose cytomegalovirus status with high specificity and sensitivity in both the original and validation cohorts. A few of the identified cytomegalovirus-associated TCR beta chains were confirmed in vitro to be specific for cytomegalovirus antigens. The study listed 150 to 200 TCR beta chains as associated with cytomegalovirus. A further reported finding was that TCR beta sequences accurately predicted the HLA-A and HLA-B alleles for most subjects in the first cohort. A later analysis associated 16,951 TCR beta sequences with specific HLA alleles at a false discovery rate of 0.05. The earlier analysis of a few hundred of the donors excluded some 15 rarely observed V segments, including chromosome 9 orphons, because counts were too low. An earlier analysis of several hundred of the donors showed that most TCR beta V segments appeared in productive rearrangements either about 87% or about 30% of the time, which broadly matched IMGT annotations. A later analysis found that most CMV-associated TCR beta chains appeared HLA-restricted, with HLA associations seemingly driven largely by CMV exposure. The authors suggested that the approach could potentially be generalized to other disease states and immunological phenotypes. When HLA alleles, especially DR and DQ, strongly co-occurred, attributing TCR associations to individual alleles was difficult.

From the germline V gene, CDR1 is MNHGY and CDR2 is SAAAGT. The V end gives up 6 bases and the J end 9 bases, leaving 7 bases in the junction not matched to a gene. The CDR3 covers 14 residues, taking in both the cysteine and the phenylalanine. Just CDR3 DNA is preserved here, 42 bases in frame from base 1. The specimen was PBMCs. The TCR was taken from a girl aged 5 to 17 in good health and CMV-seropositive. The chain is encoded by TRBV6-8 joined to TRBJ1-6, and 8 junctional nucleotides match TRBD1. In nucleotide form, the sequence is TGTGCCAGCAGCCCCCGGGACAGGCCTTCACCCCTCCACTTT. This is translated as CASSPRDRPSPLHF.